Listed below are T cell receptor beta chains from one sample, sequenced in a study of long-term antiretroviral therapy in people with HIV. Assay: immunoSEQ multiplex PCR; the TCRdb copy retains only in-frame clones and omits some. The sample lists tens of thousands of clones; approximately 83% were seen once. The sample consisted of unsorted PBMCs, taken 4.2 to 4.5 years after starting antiretroviral therapy. These receptors originate from a man aged 25-40 years with HIV. Both conserved end residues are part of each CDR3. The D gene is left open where the match is weak.

D,J,V,CDR3
.,TRBJ2-1,TRBV5-4,CASSPISGQGGGEQFF
.,TRBJ1-1,TRBV5-1,CASSPHLAGGTEAFF
.,TRBJ1-5,TRBV12-5,CASGLVLGRGANQPQHF
TRBD1,TRBJ1-2,TRBV5-1,CASSFSTGNYGYTF
.,TRBJ1-1,TRBV4-3,CASSQDFRFEAFF
.,TRBJ2-3,TRBV30,CAWSGVPVAVSTDTQYF
.,TRBJ2-1,TRBV25-1,CASSEAGNPGGNEQFF
TRBD2,TRBJ2-5,TRBV11-2,CASSLSPGGTGDQYF
.,TRBJ1-1,TRBV27,CASSYSLGMNTEAFF
.,TRBJ1-2,TRBV2,CASSDRPDGYTF
TRBD2,TRBJ2-7,TRBV2,CASSSGLATSYEQYF
.,TRBJ1-3,TRBV5-1,CASSLGRGGNTIYF
TRBD1,TRBJ2-7,TRBV7-3,CASSYGTGGNEQYF
.,TRBJ1-1,TRBV18,CASSPPRRTEAFF
.,TRBJ2-2,TRBV19,CASIRGGSRTGELFF
.,TRBJ2-5,TRBV18,CASSPPYTEETQYF
TRBD1,TRBJ1-4,TRBV7-9,CASSRDRRGMEKLFF
TRBD2,TRBJ2-3,TRBV10-3,CAITSGEYTDTQYF
.,TRBJ2-7,TRBV10-2,CASSLVGRSYEQYF
.,TRBJ1-5,TRBV6-7,CASSYSGSHNQPQHF
.,TRBJ2-2,TRBV18,CASSPTRGSYTGELFF
TRBD1,TRBJ2-7,TRBV2,CASSGQGDEQYF